A single sample gave rise to the 32 T cell receptor beta chains below, sequenced in a study of spatial heterogeneity in lung cancer. The time point was: blood at routine non-recurrence follow-up after resection. Without sorting, whole RNA was sequenced from tumor, nontumor lung or frozen PBMC. In TCRdb, the 5' RACE reads were re-called with MiXCR into one record per CDR3 protein. The profile shows some 110,000 distinct CDR3 sequences, 9% to 15% of them singletons. Here the sequenced sample was PBMCs, taken at follow-up. The receptors originated from a male donor with early-stage non-small cell lung cancer.

This clonotype was observed a few times. This chain uses TRBV5-1 with TRBJ2-7; a possible D gene is TRBD1 (5 bases). The germline V and J ends were trimmed by 0 bases and 2 bases, with 12 bases remaining between them. Germline V gene data show CDR1 as SGHRS and CDR2 as YFSETQ. This CDR3 has 15 residues. CDR3 sequence: CASSLGQGTPYEQYF. Written as DNA, the CDR3 is TGCGCCAGCAGCTTGGGGCAGGGAACCCCCTACGAGCAGTACTTC.

The rearrangement joins TRBV29-1 to TRBJ2-5; unclear D gene. Trimming stripped 1 base from V and 1 base from J, with 7 bases between. Germline V gives CDR1 SQVTM, CDR2 ANQGSEA. This CDR3 contains 13 residues. CDR3 sequence (DNA): TGCAGCGTTGAAGGGAACCGCCAAGAGACCCAGTACTTC. It yields the protein CSVEGNRQETQYF.

The sample holds a few counts of this clonotype. The chain joins TRBV25-1 to TRBJ2-5; 8 bases fit TRBD2. The CDR3 length is 15 residues. Trimming took 2 bases from V and 1 from J; bases not matched to a gene: 3. The germline gives CDR1 MGHDK, CDR2 SYGVNS. Written as DNA, the CDR3 is TGTGCCAGCAGTGAACATCGGGGGGGCCAAGAGACCCAGTACTTC. It translates to CASSEHRGGQETQYF.

This clonotype was seen more than once but under ten times. The chain is built from TRBV20-1 and TRBJ1-1; TRBD1 matches 12 bases. The CDR3 has 15 residues. After removal of 8 bases from V and 0 bases from J, the junction contained 7 bases not matched to a gene. CDR1 DFQATT and CDR2 SNEGSKA come from the germline V gene (reference sequence). Here the CDR3 DNA reads TGCAGTCCCGGGACAGGGGGCAACCTGAACACTGAAGCTTTCTTT. It codes for CSPGTGGNLNTEAFF.

This chain links TRBV4-1 with TRBJ2-4; a weak D match, TRBD2 (6 bases). V lost 0 bases to trimming and J lost 1 base, with 10 bases between them. CDR1 is MGHRA, CDR2 YSYEKL, per germline. The CDR3 runs 16 residues. For the CDR3, the DNA is TGCGCCAGCAGCCAAGATCCGGGACTGGCCAAAAACATTCAGTACTTC. As protein: CASSQDPGLAKNIQYF.

This clonotype is a singleton in its sample. Compared with germline, one end of the junction differs, possibly owing to a read error. The V call is TRBV11-2, the J call TRBJ1-6; 7 positions match TRBD1. From germline, CDR1 is SGHAT and CDR2 FQNNGV. There are 14 residues in the CDR3. CDR3 DNA: TGTACCAGCACCCAACAGGGGACGGATTCACCCCTCCACTTT. It encodes CTSTQQGTDSPLHF.

This clonotype has more than one count but fewer than ten. The chain couples TRBV5-5 to TRBJ2-3; the D is unclear. V lost 3 bases and J lost 1, with 3 bases in between. The CDR3 is 12 residues long. Germline values: CDR1 SGHKS, CDR2 YYEKEE (reference sequence). CDR3 amino acids: CASSYGTDTQYF. For the CDR3, the DNA is TGTGCCAGCAGCTACGGCACAGATACGCAGTATTTT.

In this sample, this clonotype turned up many times. The rearrangement joins TRBV21-1 to TRBJ2-3; the D segment call TRBD2 is taken from the table without a DNA check. TRBV21-1 is marked as a pseudogene. The CDR3 is 20 residues long. CDR3 sequence (DNA): TGTGCCAGCAGCAAACCAACTACCTCTAGCGGGGGGGAGAGGACAGATACGCAGTATTTT. This gives the protein CASSKPTTSSGGERTDTQYF.

About this clonotype itself: A read error may be the cause here, since a much bigger clone is one base away. The genes are TRBV29-1 and TRBJ1-2, with D hard to call. The CDR3 loop spans 14 amino acids. V was shortened by 0 bases and J by 5 bases, with 13 bases between the two germline ends. CDR1 and CDR2 from the germline V gene are SQVTM and ANQGSEA. This chain's CDR3 is CSVEEPVGFYGYTF. CDR3 bases: TGCAGCGTTGAAGAGCCGGTGGGCTTTTATGGCTACACCTTC.

In its sample, this clonotype was seen many times. The CDR3 protein is CASSSTVSGANVLTF. The CDR3 DNA reads TGTGCCAGCTCATCCACAGTCTCTGGGGCCAACGTCCTGACTTTC. This chain connects TRBV18 to TRBJ2-6, with D unresolved. Germline CDR1 and CDR2: KGHSH and LQKENI. The CDR3 spans 15 residues. The ends were cut back, 5 bases at V and 0 bases at J, with 8 bases in the middle. Drawing the rest from reference TRBV18 and TRBJ2-6, the complete variable domain is NAGVMQNPRHLVRRRGQEARLRCSPMKGHSHVYWYRQLPEEGLKFMVYLQKENIIDESGMPKERFSAEFPKEGPSILRIQQVVRGDSAAYFCASSSTVSGANVLTFGAGSRLTVL.

This chain joins TRBV5-1 and TRBJ1-2, with 7 bases aligning to TRBD1. Per the germline V gene, CDR1 is SGHRS and CDR2 is YFSETQ. The CDR3 loop spans 14 amino acids. J gave up 4 bases and V 5 bases, and 8 bases lay outside the gene matches. The CDR3 DNA sequence: TGCGCCAGCAGACCCGACAGGGTTAGCTATGGCTACACCTTC. This translates into CASRPDRVSYGYTF.

This clonotype was observed at least ten times. The chain joins TRBV20-1 to TRBJ2-7; the D gene could be TRBD1 or TRBD2 (6 bases each). Germline CDR1 and CDR2: DFQATT and SNEGSKA (reference sequence). The CDR3 totals 14 residues. Trimming pared 6 bases from V and 1 base from J, leaving 16 bases between. As DNA, the CDR3 is TGCAGTGCCCTCCTCGAGGGGGGTTCCTACGAGCAGTACTTC. Translation gives CSALLEGGSYEQYF.

This clonotype came up a few times. The rearrangement links TRBV3-1 to TRBJ2-1; TRBD2 might be the D (5 bases). The germline V gene has CDR1 LGHDT and CDR2 YNNKEL (reference sequence). This CDR3 contains 15 residues. Trimming removed 1 base from V and 7 bases from J, with 14 bases in between. This CDR3 is CASSQGRGIANEQFF. The CDR3 bases are TGTGCCAGCAGCCAAGGACGCGGAATAGCGAATGAGCAGTTCTTC.

This chain uses TRBV12-3 or TRBV12-4 with TRBJ2-7, with no clear D. With 6 bases removed from V and 2 bases from J, the gap between germline ends came to 8 bases. This CDR3 comprises 12 residues. CDR3 protein: CASSQFAYEQYF. In DNA, the CDR3 is TGTGCCAGCAGCCAGTTTGCCTACGAGCAGTACTTC.

V usage is TRBV10-3 and J usage is TRBJ2-1; 12 positions agree with TRBD1. The CDR3 spans 18 residues. The V gene's germline CDR1 is ENHRY and CDR2 SYGVKD. Trimming cost V 0 bases and J 3 bases; bases outside gene matches: 6. The CDR3 coding sequence is TGTGCCATCAGTGAGTCTGGGGGGACAGGGGGCGTCTACAATGAGCAGTTCTTC. Its protein product is CAISESGGTGGVYNEQFF.

The genes are TRBV3-1 and TRBJ2-2, with D unresolved. CDR1 and CDR2 (germline): LGHDT, YNNKEL (reference sequence). This CDR3 comprises 13 residues. The ends were cut back, 6 bases at V and 6 bases at J, with 11 bases in the middle. The CDR3 DNA is TGTGCCAGCAGTCCTATTGGTGCCGGGGAGCTGTTTTTT. Residues: CASSPIGAGELFF.

This clonotype was seen many times. V is TRBV12-3 or TRBV12-4 and J is TRBJ2-3; no reliable D call. CDR3 length equals 14 residues. With 6 bases removed from V and 6 bases from J, the gap between germline ends came to 16 bases. CDR3 in DNA: TGTGCCAGCAGGGGATTTGGGTCCCCGGATACGCAGTATTTT. Its translation: CASRGFGSPDTQYF.

This clonotype was seen at least ten times. The gene calls are TRBV5-1 and TRBJ2-2, with 8 bases that match TRBD2. The V segment lost 2 bases and the J segment 1 base; nucleotides outside the gene matches: 1. The germline V gene has CDR1 SGHRS and CDR2 YFSETQ. CDR3 length: 15 amino acids. CDR3 coding DNA: TGCGCCAGCAGCTTAACTAGCGGGAACACCGGGGAGCTGTTTTTT. Residues: CASSLTSGNTGELFF.

A few counts support this clonotype. J is TRBJ2-1 and V is TRBV10-1, with D uncertain. Germline values: CDR1 WNHNN, CDR2 SYGVQD (reference sequence). V shed 3 bases and J shed 3 bases, with 6 bases lying between them. The CDR3 has 13 residues. The CDR3 spells CASSDGLYNEQFF. DNA of the CDR3: TGCGCCAGCAGTGATGGCCTCTACAATGAGCAGTTCTTC.

This clonotype was detected ten times or more. The J gene is TRBJ2-2, the V gene TRBV10-3; D might be TRBD2 (5 bases). Germline V gene data show CDR1 as ENHRY and CDR2 as SYGVKD. The ends were cut back, 7 bases at V and 7 bases at J, with 16 bases in the middle. The CDR3 length is 14 residues. The chain's CDR3 is CAITPEGAGGELFF. The CDR3 DNA reads TGTGCCATCACCCCCGAGGGCGCGGGCGGGGAGCTGTTTTTT.

The chain couples TRBV18 to TRBJ2-7; possible D gene TRBD2, 6 bases. The CDR3 has 15 amino acids. The V and J ends lost 3 bases and 7 bases respectively, with 19 bases between them. Germline V gene data show CDR1 as KGHSH and CDR2 as LQKENI. For the CDR3, the DNA is TGTGCCAGCTCACCTCCTATAGGGGACCGGGGGGAGCAGTACTTC. Its protein product is CASSPPIGDRGEQYF.

This clonotype was seen many times. CDR3 amino acids: CASSLTGQYQETQYF. The DNA of the CDR3 is TGTGCCAGCAGCTTAACTGGACAGTACCAAGAGACCCAGTACTTC. This sequence joins TRBV7-3 and TRBJ2-5; perhaps TRBD1 as D (6 bases). The V end was cut by 0 bases, the J end by 0 bases, with 8 bases between. Germline V CDR1 and CDR2: SGHTA, FQGTGA. This CDR3 is 15 amino acids long.

The chain is built from TRBV5-1 and TRBJ2-7; 10 bases fit TRBD2. The trim removed 3 bases at V and 5 bases at J, leaving 11 bases unmatched. Germline CDR1 reads SGHRS; CDR2 reads YFSETQ. This CDR3 contains 16 residues. The CDR3 loop is CASSSSPQRGGNEQYF. The CDR3 DNA follows: TGCGCCAGCAGCTCCTCTCCCCAGCGGGGGGGCAACGAGCAGTACTTC.

The genes are TRBV5-1 and TRBJ1-1; D ambiguous. Trimming shortened V by 0 bases and J by 8 bases, and 8 bases separated the two germline ends. The germline V gene encodes CDR1 SGHRS and CDR2 YFSETQ. The CDR3 runs to 12 residues. This CDR3 reads CASSLEGSEAFF. The CDR3 region has the DNA TGCGCCAGCAGCTTGGAAGGGAGCGAAGCTTTCTTT.

V and J are TRBV11-2 and TRBJ2-3; 10 bases map to TRBD2. With V trimmed by 5 bases and J by 0 bases, 5 bases remained unmatched. The CDR3 has 16 residues. Germline CDR1 SGHAT, CDR2 FQNNGV. The CDR3 loop is CASSLSGGLSTDTQYF. The CDR3 nucleotides are TGTGCCAGCAGCCTTAGCGGGGGGCTAAGCACAGATACGCAGTATTTT.

The chain carries TRBV4-1 and TRBJ2-7; 7 bases agree with TRBD1. Germline V CDR1 and CDR2: MGHRA, YSYEKL. J was trimmed by 0 bases and V by 3 bases; bases with no gene match: 5. The CDR3 is 15 residues long. This chain's CDR3 is CASSQKTGSSYEQYF. The CDR3 DNA is TGCGCCAGCAGCCAGAAGACAGGGAGCTCCTACGAGCAGTACTTC.

This clonotype was recorded many times. V and J are TRBV6-5 and TRBJ1-1, with a tentative D call TRBD1 (5 bases). This CDR3 has 13 amino acids. The V end lost 5 bases, the J end lost 2 bases, and 9 bases lay between the germline ends. Germline CDR1 and CDR2: MNHEY and SVGAGI. The CDR3 bases are TGTGCCAGCAGTCGACAGCTCAACACTGAAGCTTTCTTT. Its translation is CASSRQLNTEAFF.

This clonotype was picked up a small number of times. This sequence joins TRBV28 and TRBJ2-7, with D tentatively TRBD1 or TRBD2 (5 bases each). CDR3 size: 13 residues. Germline V gene sequence: CDR1 MDHEN, CDR2 SYDVKM. The V gene lost 7 bases and the J gene lost 2 bases, with 12 bases spanning the gap. In nucleotides, the CDR3 is TGTGCCAGCAATCCGGGACCACCCTACGAGCAGTACTTC. Its translation: CASNPGPPYEQYF.

V gene TRBV15 combines with J gene TRBJ2-3, with TRBD2 identical over 8 bases. Trimming cost V 4 bases and J 4 bases; bases outside gene matches: 10. The CDR3 runs 16 residues. Germline loops: CDR1 LNHNV, CDR2 YYDKDF (reference sequence). The CDR3 sequence: CATSTRSSGPPDTQYF. The DNA for the CDR3 is TGTGCCACCAGCACCCGTTCTAGCGGGCCTCCAGATACGCAGTATTTT.

The J gene is TRBJ2-1, the V gene TRBV9; D call uncertain. There are 15 residues in the CDR3. The V and J ends lost 0 bases and 6 bases respectively, with 13 bases between them. The germline gives CDR1 SGDLS, CDR2 YYNGEE. CDR3 region: CASSVGRYKGNEQFF. In nucleotides, the CDR3 is TGTGCCAGCAGCGTAGGTAGATATAAAGGCAATGAGCAGTTCTTC.

V and J are TRBV19 and TRBJ1-5; D unresolved. Trimming cost V 2 bases and J 4 bases, with 3 bases left between them. The CDR3 has 12 residues. Per germline, CDR1 LNHDA and CDR2 SQIVND (reference sequence). In DNA form, the CDR3 reads TGTGCCAGTAGTATAAGAAATCAGCCCCAGCATTTT. Its protein product is CASSIRNQPQHF.

Only a few counts were recorded for this clonotype. The CDR3 loop reads CAWSSGGRMSSYEQYF. For the CDR3, the DNA is TGTGCCTGGAGTTCCGGAGGACGGATGAGCTCCTACGAGCAGTACTTC. The chain joins TRBV30 to TRBJ2-7, with a weak D call TRBD2 (5 bases). The V gene lost 2 bases and the J gene lost 0 bases, with 17 bases spanning the gap. Germline CDR1 GTSNPN, CDR2 SVGIG (reference sequence). The CDR3 runs 16 residues.